A single sample is the source of the 29 T cell receptor beta chains below, sequenced in a study of blood T cells in healthy people across ages. With a J-beta primer mix and a sample-barcoded 5' primer, a second PCR ran 7 to 11 cycles. TCRdb re-called the 5' RACE reads with MiXCR, one entry per CDR3 protein. The sample lists around 1,500,000 distinct CDR3 sequences; 28% were seen once. The sequenced sample was blood. The receptor source for this set is a woman in her 30s in good health.

The chain combines TRBV6-1 with TRBJ2-1, with D perhaps matching TRBD2 (6 bases). CDR1 and CDR2 from the germline V gene are MNHNS and SASEGT. CDR3 length equals 15 residues. Trimming shortened V by 8 bases and J by 7 bases, and 21 bases separated the two germline ends. The CDR3 loop is CASARRPGGGNEQFF. The CDR3 region has the DNA TGTGCCAGCGCCAGGAGACCCGGTGGGGGGAATGAGCAGTTCTTC.

In regard to this clonotype: One end of the junction fails to match germline, which may point to a read error. This rearrangement joins TRBV12-3 or TRBV12-4 to TRBJ2-7; perhaps TRBD2 as D (6 bases). The CDR3 runs to 15 residues. CDR3 sequence (DNA): TGCGCCAGCGCCTCCCGGCTAGCGAGATCCTACGAGCAGTACTTC. Its protein is CASASRLARSYEQYF.

Details on this clonotype: A much larger clone sits a single nucleotide away, making a read error possible. The chain recombines TRBV20-1 with TRBJ2-7; D may be TRBD1 (5 bases). The CDR3 has 13 residues. Germline V CDR1 and CDR2: DFQATT, SNEGSKA (reference sequence). The CDR3 DNA sequence: TGCATTGCTCCGGACACCTTAAACTACGAGCAGTACTTC. It is translated as CIAPDTLNYEQYF.

This clonotype was detected only a few times. The chain employs TRBV18 and TRBJ2-5, with 10 bases lining up with TRBD2. The CDR3 is 16 residues long. Germline lookup yields CDR1 KGHSH and CDR2 LQKENI. J gave up 5 bases and V 3 bases, and 9 bases lay outside the gene matches. The CDR3 DNA reads as TGTGCCAGCTCACCGGCTAGCGGGAGTGATTGGGAGACCCAGTACTTC. Translation gives CASSPASGSDWETQYF.

At least ten counts were recorded for this clonotype. J is TRBJ1-2 and V is TRBV5-1; 8 bases align to TRBD1. With 1 base clipped from V and 8 bases from J, the junction kept 13 bases outside the gene matches. Germline V gene data show CDR1 as SGHRS and CDR2 as YFSETQ. This CDR3 comprises 16 residues. For the CDR3, the DNA is TGCGCCAGCAGCTTGTCAGGGGGCGTCGAGGGCATAGGCTACACCTTC. It is translated as CASSLSGGVEGIGYTF.

This clonotype was observed a handful of times. The chain links TRBV7-3 to TRBJ2-3, with 7 bases matching TRBD2. Losses at the gene ends were 4 bases for V and 4 bases for J; bases not matched to a gene: 5. CDR1 is SGHTA, CDR2 FQGTGA, per germline. CDR3 size: 14 residues. CDR3 DNA: TGTGCCAGCAGCTCAACTAGCGCCCCAGATACGCAGTATTTT. Translation: CASSSTSAPDTQYF.

This clonotype has a handful of counts. A read error may account for a junction end that differs from germline. The chain couples TRBV12-3 or TRBV12-4 to TRBJ1-2, with D perhaps matching TRBD1 (5 bases). There are 12 residues in the CDR3. The CDR3 bases are TGTGCCGGCAGTTATACAGGAGATGGCTACACCTTC. As protein: CAGSYTGDGYTF.

This clonotype occurred a few times. V is TRBV7-2 and J is TRBJ2-1; a possible D gene is TRBD2 (6 bases). Germline-derived CDR1 and CDR2 are SGHTA and FQGNSA. The CDR3 extends over 16 amino acids. Trimming removed 5 bases at V and 6 bases at J, with 20 bases between. The CDR3 bases are TGTGCCAGCAGCCCAGGAGGGTCTAGCTTAGGCAATGAGCAGTTCTTC. Its protein product is CASSPGGSSLGNEQFF.

The gene calls are TRBV29-1 and TRBJ2-1; D gene uncertain. CDR3 length: 11 amino acids. The V and J ends lost 7 bases and 10 bases respectively, with 14 bases between them. Germline V gene sequence: CDR1 SQVTM, CDR2 ANQGSEA. CDR3 loop: CSAWLSREQFF. DNA of the CDR3: TGCAGCGCCTGGTTGTCCCGGGAGCAGTTCTTC.

There are many counts of this clonotype. This chain uses TRBV5-1 with TRBJ2-2; TRBD2 aligns across 10 bases. The CDR3 runs to 17 residues. The germline CDR1 and CDR2 sequences are SGHRS and YFSETQ. With V trimmed by 0 bases and J by 0 bases, 2 bases remained unmatched. DNA for the CDR3: TGCGCCAGCAGCTTGGCAGCGGGGGGGTCGAACACCGGGGAGCTGTTTTTT. Protein product: CASSLAAGGSNTGELFF.

V is TRBV29-1 and J is TRBJ2-2; TRBD1 matches at 7 bases. After removal of 6 bases from V and 5 bases from J, the junction contained 6 bases not matched to a gene. This CDR3 has 13 amino acids. Germline lookup yields CDR1 SQVTM and CDR2 ANQGSEA. In DNA, the CDR3 is TGCAGCGTGCGACAGGGCTGGACCGGGGAGCTGTTTTTT. Protein: CSVRQGWTGELFF.

The genes are TRBV21-1 and TRBJ2-7; the DNA was not used to check the table's D call, TRBD1. TRBV21-1 has pseudogene status. The CDR3 runs 13 residues. The CDR3 bases are TGTGATAACGGGGGACAGGGATCTTACGAGCAGTACTTC. Encoded protein: CDNGGQGSYEQYF.

CDR3 sequence reads: CSAPGGLGELFF. The CDR3 DNA reads TGCAGTGCCCCTGGGGGCCTCGGGGAGCTGTTTTTT. The gene calls are TRBV20-1 and TRBJ2-2, with a possible D match to TRBD1 (6 bases). CDR3 length equals 12 residues. The V and J ends lost 6 bases and 7 bases respectively, with 12 bases between them. Germline loops: CDR1 DFQATT, CDR2 SNEGSKA (reference sequence).

Here the CDR3 reads CSARGASSGSTDTQYF. The CDR3 bases are TGCAGCGCAAGAGGGGCTTCTAGCGGGAGCACAGATACGCAGTATTTT. This chain connects TRBV29-1 to TRBJ2-3; 8 nucleotides match TRBD2. The CDR3 length is 16 residues. Looked up from germline, CDR1 is SQVTM and CDR2 is ANQGSEA. Germline trimming cut 7 bases from V and 0 bases from J; bases unmatched to any gene: 12.

The chain couples TRBV20-1 to TRBJ1-4; maybe TRBD1 (6 bases). The V and J ends lost 4 bases and 7 bases respectively, with 13 bases between them. Germline-derived CDR1 and CDR2 are DFQATT and SNEGSKA (reference sequence). The CDR3 consists of 13 residues. CDR3 nucleotide sequence: TGCAGTGCTATCCTAGACAGGCGTGAAAAACTGTTTTTT. Encoded protein: CSAILDRREKLFF.

The chain employs TRBV5-1 and TRBJ2-3; no reliable D call. Trimming left V 3 bases short and J 5 bases short, with 13 bases between. CDR3 length: 14 amino acids. Per germline, CDR1 SGHRS and CDR2 YFSETQ. The CDR3 bases are TGCGCCAGCAGCTGGCAATCCCTGAAAGATACGCAGTATTTT. Protein sequence: CASSWQSLKDTQYF.

This clonotype was observed a handful of times. CDR3 residues: CASSLTGTGINEQFF. CDR3 in DNA: TGTGCCAGCAGCTTAACCGGGACAGGGATCAATGAGCAGTTCTTC. The chain employs TRBV5-5 and TRBJ2-1; 9 bases are a match to TRBD1. The CDR3 runs to 15 residues. V shed 2 bases and J 6 bases; nucleotides not matched to a gene: 6. From germline, CDR1 is SGHKS and CDR2 YYEKEE (reference sequence).

This clonotype showed up just a few times. One end of the junction varies from germline; a read error may be responsible. The chain carries TRBV7-2 and TRBJ2-1; possibly TRBD1 or TRBD2 for D (5 bases each). The germline gives CDR1 SGHTA, CDR2 FQGNSA. The CDR3 contains 17 residues. CDR3 DNA sequence: TGTGCCAGCAGTTTAGGGCAAAGGGGCTCGGGGTTGGATGAGCAGTTCTTC. Protein: CASSLGQRGSGLDEQFF.

At least ten counts were recorded for this clonotype. V usage is TRBV6-1 and J usage is TRBJ2-1; no firm D call. Germline V gene data show CDR1 as MNHNS and CDR2 as SASEGT. The CDR3 is made up of 12 amino acids. Trimming took off 4 bases at V and 3 bases at J, with 4 bases between the two ends. CDR3 DNA: TGTGCCAGCAGTGGGGGCTACAATGAGCAGTTCTTC. This gives the protein CASSGGYNEQFF.

Comments on this clonotype: The germline gene is not matched at one end of the junction; a read error may be the cause. The gene calls are TRBV7-2 and TRBJ2-1, with D maybe TRBD2 (7 bases). The V gene's germline CDR1 is SGHTA and CDR2 FQGNSA. CDR3 length equals 14 residues. CDR3 bases: TGTGCCAGCAGCTTAGAGGGGGACTACAGTGAGCAGTTCTTC. Amino acids: CASSLEGDYSEQFF.

This clonotype was observed a handful of times. The junction shows a germline mismatch at one end, possibly a read error. The J gene is TRBJ1-1, the V gene TRBV7-9; no clear D gene. Germline CDR1 and CDR2: SEHNR and FQNEAQ (reference sequence). CDR3 size: 13 residues. The DNA of the CDR3 is TGTTCCAGCAGCTTAGCCCAGCCTACAGAAGCTTTCTTT. As protein: CSSSLAQPTEAFF.

The chain joins TRBV7-7 to TRBJ2-5; D perhaps matches TRBD1 (6 bases). The CDR3 is made up of 14 amino acids. Trimming removed 6 bases at V and 4 bases at J, with 15 bases between. Germline CDR1 SSHAT, CDR2 FNYEAQ (reference sequence). This chain's CDR3 is CASSPLGGRETQYF. In DNA form, the CDR3 reads TGTGCCAGCAGTCCTCTTGGGGGCAGAGAGACCCAGTACTTC.

In this sample, this clonotype turned up a few times. The junction and the germline gene differ at one end; a read error may be behind it. The chain uses TRBV4-1 and TRBJ1-2; D ambiguous. The CDR3 contains 16 residues. Germline V gives CDR1 MGHRA, CDR2 YSYEKL. Written as DNA, the CDR3 is TGCGCCAGTAGCCCTTATTCCTCCCTAAGACCTTATGGCTACACCTTC. Its protein is CASSPYSSLRPYGYTF.

This clonotype was seen a few times. This sequence joins TRBV9 and TRBJ2-1; weak D call: TRBD1 (7 bases). V lost 4 bases and J lost 7, with 18 bases in between. The CDR3 covers 15 residues. From germline, CDR1 is SGDLS and CDR2 YYNGEE. The CDR3 nucleotides are TGTGCCAGCAGCCCCGGGACCAGGGGGGCAAATGAGCAGTTCTTC. It translates to CASSPGTRGANEQFF.

The chain joins TRBV20-1 to TRBJ2-4, with TRBD2 identical over 16 bases. The CDR3 covers 16 residues. With V trimmed by 3 bases and J by 5 bases, 4 bases remained unmatched. In germline, CDR1 is DFQATT, CDR2 SNEGSKA (reference sequence). CDR3 region: CSASAGTSGRENIQYF. The CDR3 DNA reads as TGCAGTGCTAGCGCCGGGACTAGCGGGAGGGAAAACATTCAGTACTTC.

This clonotype was seen at least ten times. The V and J genes are TRBV11-2 and TRBJ2-3; D may be TRBD1 or TRBD2 (5 bases each). This CDR3 comprises 14 residues. The germline CDR1 and CDR2 sequences are SGHAT and FQNNGV. With 3 bases removed from V and 5 bases from J, the gap between germline ends came to 12 bases. CDR3 nucleotides: TGTGCCAGCAGCTTCGGTAGTGGGGGAGATACGCAGTATTTT. Its translation: CASSFGSGGDTQYF. Full variable domain (rest looked up from reference TRBV11-2 and TRBJ2-3): EAGVAQSPRYKIIEKRQSVAFWCNPISGHATLYWYQQILGQGPKLLIQFQNNGVVDDSQLPKDRFSAERLKGVDSTLKIQPAKLEDSAVYLCASSFGSGGDTQYFGPGTRLTVL.

The sample holds a few counts of this clonotype. J is TRBJ2-1 and V is TRBV29-1, with 11 nucleotides matching TRBD1. After removal of 4 bases from V and 6 bases from J, the junction contained 5 bases not matched to a gene. The CDR3 is 14 residues long. CDR1 and CDR2 from the germline V gene are SQVTM and ANQGSEA. The CDR3 nucleotides read TGCAGCGTTGCGGCGGGGACAGGGGGCAATGAGCAGTTCTTC. This encodes CSVAAGTGGNEQFF.

This clonotype was counted many times. J is TRBJ2-5 and V is TRBV12-3 or TRBV12-4; TRBD2 agrees at 8 bases. The CDR3 has 13 residues. Unmatched junction bases numbered 2, after V lost 3 bases and J lost 5 bases. CDR3 DNA: TGTGCCAGCAGTTTCCGGGAGGGCGAGACCCAGTACTTC. This gives the protein CASSFREGETQYF.

This chain uses TRBV5-5 with TRBJ2-7; TRBD1 matches at 7 bases. This CDR3 has 13 residues. The trim removed 5 bases at V and 7 bases at J, leaving 9 bases unmatched. Germline-derived CDR1 and CDR2 are SGHKS and YYEKEE (reference sequence). The CDR3 sequence is CASSSDRDNEQYF. CDR3 sequence (DNA): TGTGCCAGCAGTTCCGACAGGGACAATGAGCAGTACTTC.